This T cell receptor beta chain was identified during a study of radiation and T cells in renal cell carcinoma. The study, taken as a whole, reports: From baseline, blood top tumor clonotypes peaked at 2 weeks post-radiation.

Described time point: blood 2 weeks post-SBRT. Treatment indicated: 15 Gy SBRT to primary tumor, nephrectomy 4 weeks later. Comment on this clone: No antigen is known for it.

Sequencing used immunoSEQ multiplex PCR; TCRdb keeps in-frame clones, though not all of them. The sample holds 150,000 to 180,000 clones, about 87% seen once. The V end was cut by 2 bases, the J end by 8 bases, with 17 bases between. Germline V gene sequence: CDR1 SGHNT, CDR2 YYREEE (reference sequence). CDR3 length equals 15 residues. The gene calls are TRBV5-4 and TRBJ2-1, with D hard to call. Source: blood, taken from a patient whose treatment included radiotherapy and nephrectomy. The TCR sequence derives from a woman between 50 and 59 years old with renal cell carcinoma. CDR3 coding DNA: TGTGCCAGCAGCTTTAAGGGTCTAGATTCGCATGAGCAGTTCTTC. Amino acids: CASSFKGLDSHEQFF.